This record concerns one T cell receptor beta chain sequence. The antigen remains undetermined. The sample comes from a study of T-cell memory formation after mild COVID-19. Germline-derived CDR1 and CDR2 are MDHEN and SYDVKM. There are 15 residues in the CDR3. V shed 2 bases and J 4 bases; nucleotides not matched to a gene: 3. Using its own MiXCR run on the 5' RACE reads, TCRdb lists one record per CDR3 protein. The table includes about 320,000 distinct CDR3 sequences, 13% to 15% detected once. Notes on the study in general: Certain responding clones were present in pre-infection memory, suggesting participation of cross-reactive memory.

The clonotype comes from a man aged 18 to 30 who had mild COVID-19 (a few samples of this study predate the infection). Cell type and time point are not known. The chain recombines TRBV28 with TRBJ1-2, with 11 bases aligning to TRBD1. Sequencing input: PBMCs or a T cell subset sorted from them (not recorded which). CDR3 nucleotides: TGTGCCAGCAGTTTAGCGGGACAGGGGGTCTATGGCTACACCTTC. This codes for CASSLAGQGVYGYTF.